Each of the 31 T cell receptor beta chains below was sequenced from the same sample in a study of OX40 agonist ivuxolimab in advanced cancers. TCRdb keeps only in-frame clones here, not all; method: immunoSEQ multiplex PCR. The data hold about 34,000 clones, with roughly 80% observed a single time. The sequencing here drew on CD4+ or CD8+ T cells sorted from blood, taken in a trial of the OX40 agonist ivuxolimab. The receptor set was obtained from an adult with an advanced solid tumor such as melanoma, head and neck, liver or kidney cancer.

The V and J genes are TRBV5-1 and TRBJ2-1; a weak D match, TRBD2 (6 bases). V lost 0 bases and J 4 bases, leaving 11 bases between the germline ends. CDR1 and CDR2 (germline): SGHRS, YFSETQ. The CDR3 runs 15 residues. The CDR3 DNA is TGCGCCAGCAGCTTGGGGGCGGGAAGGTACAATGAGCAGTTCTTC. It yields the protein CASSLGAGRYNEQFF.

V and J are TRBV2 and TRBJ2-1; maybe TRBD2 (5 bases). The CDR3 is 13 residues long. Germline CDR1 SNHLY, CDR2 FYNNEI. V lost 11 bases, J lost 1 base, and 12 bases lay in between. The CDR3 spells CAGSDGSYNEQFF. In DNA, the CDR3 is TGTGCCGGGAGCGATGGATCCTACAATGAGCAGTTCTTC.

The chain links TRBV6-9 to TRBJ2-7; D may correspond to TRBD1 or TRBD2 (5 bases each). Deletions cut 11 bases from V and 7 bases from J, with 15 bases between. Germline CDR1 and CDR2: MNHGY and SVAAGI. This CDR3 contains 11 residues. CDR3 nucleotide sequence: TGTGCCGCTAGAGGGGTCGGGGAGCAGTACTTC. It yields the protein CAARGVGEQYF.

The CDR3 nucleotides read TGTGCCAGCTCACCAGGACGGCGAGAGACCCAGTACTTC. Translated, it gives CASSPGRRETQYF. This chain joins TRBV18 and TRBJ2-5; no reliable D call. Germline CDR1 KGHSH, CDR2 LQKENI. The length of the CDR3 is 13 residues. The V and J ends lost 2 bases and 4 bases respectively, with 8 bases between them. Combining the CDR3 with reference TRBV18 and TRBJ2-5 gives the whole variable domain NAGVMQNPRHLVRRRGQEARLRCSPMKGHSHVYWYRQLPEEGLKFMVYLQKENIIDESGMPKERFSAEFPKEGPSILRIQQVVRGDSAAYFCASSPGRRETQYFGPGTRLLVL.

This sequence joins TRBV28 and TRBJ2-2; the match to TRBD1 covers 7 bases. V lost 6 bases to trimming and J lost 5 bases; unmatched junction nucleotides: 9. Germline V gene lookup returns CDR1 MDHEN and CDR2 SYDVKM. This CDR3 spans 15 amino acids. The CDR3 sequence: CASRGWTGATGELFF. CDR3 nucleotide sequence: TGTGCCAGCAGGGGATGGACAGGCGCGACCGGGGAGCTGTTTTTT.

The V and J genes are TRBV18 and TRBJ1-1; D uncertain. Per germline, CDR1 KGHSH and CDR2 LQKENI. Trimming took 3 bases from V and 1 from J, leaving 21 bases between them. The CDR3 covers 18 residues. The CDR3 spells CASSPTRYRSDPNTEAFF. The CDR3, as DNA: TGTGCCAGCTCACCCACCCGGTATAGAAGCGATCCGAACACTGAAGCTTTCTTT.

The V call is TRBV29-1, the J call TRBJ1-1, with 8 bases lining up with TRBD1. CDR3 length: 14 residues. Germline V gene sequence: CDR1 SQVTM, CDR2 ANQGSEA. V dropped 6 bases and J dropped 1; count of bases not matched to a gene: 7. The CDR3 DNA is TGCAGCGTACTTCCAGGGGGCCCGAACACTGAAGCTTTCTTT. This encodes CSVLPGGPNTEAFF.

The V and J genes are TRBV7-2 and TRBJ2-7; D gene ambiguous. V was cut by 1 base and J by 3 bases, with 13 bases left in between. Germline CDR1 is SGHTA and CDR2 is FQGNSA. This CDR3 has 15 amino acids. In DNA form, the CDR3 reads TGTGCCAGCAGCTTAGAAAGTAGTCGTGGCTACGAGCAGTACTTC. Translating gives CASSLESSRGYEQYF.

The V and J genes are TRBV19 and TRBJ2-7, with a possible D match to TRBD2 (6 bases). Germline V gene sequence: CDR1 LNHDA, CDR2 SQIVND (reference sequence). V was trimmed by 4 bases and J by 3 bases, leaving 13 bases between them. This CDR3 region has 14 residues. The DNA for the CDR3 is TGTGCCAGTAGTAAGGGACTGGAGAACTACGAGCAGTACTTC. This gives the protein CASSKGLENYEQYF.

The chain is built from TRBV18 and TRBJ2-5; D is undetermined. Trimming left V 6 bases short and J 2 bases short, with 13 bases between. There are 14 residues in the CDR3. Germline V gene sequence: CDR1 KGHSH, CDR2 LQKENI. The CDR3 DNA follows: TGTGCCAGCTCGCCTGGACGGTCACAAGAGACCCAGTACTTC. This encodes CASSPGRSQETQYF. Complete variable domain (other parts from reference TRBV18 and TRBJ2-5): NAGVMQNPRHLVRRRGQEARLRCSPMKGHSHVYWYRQLPEEGLKFMVYLQKENIIDESGMPKERFSAEFPKEGPSILRIQQVVRGDSAAYFCASSPGRSQETQYFGPGTRLLVL.

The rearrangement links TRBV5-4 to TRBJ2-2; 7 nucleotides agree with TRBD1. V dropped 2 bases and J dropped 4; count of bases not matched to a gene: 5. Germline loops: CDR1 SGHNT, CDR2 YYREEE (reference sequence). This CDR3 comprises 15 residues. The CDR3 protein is CASSFRTGFTGELFF. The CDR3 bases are TGTGCCAGCAGCTTTCGGACAGGCTTCACCGGGGAGCTGTTTTTT.

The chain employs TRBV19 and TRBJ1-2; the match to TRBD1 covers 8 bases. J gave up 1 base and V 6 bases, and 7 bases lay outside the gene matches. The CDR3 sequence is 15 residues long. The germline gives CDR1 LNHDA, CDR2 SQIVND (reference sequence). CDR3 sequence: CASRNRGADNYGYTF. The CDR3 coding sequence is TGTGCCAGTAGGAACAGGGGGGCCGATAACTATGGCTACACCTTC.

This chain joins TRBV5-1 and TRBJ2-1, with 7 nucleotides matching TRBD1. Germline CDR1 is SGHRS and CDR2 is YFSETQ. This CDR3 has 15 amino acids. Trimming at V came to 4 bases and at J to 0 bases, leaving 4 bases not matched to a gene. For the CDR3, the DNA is TGCGCCAGCAGCGGGGGACAGAACTCCTACAATGAGCAGTTCTTC. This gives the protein CASSGGQNSYNEQFF.

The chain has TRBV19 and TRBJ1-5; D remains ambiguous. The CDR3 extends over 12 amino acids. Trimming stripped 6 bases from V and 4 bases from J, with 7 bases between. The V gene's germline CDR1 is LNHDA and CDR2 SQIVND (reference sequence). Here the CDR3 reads CASRPRNQPQHF. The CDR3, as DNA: TGTGCCAGTAGGCCCCGGAATCAGCCCCAGCATTTT.

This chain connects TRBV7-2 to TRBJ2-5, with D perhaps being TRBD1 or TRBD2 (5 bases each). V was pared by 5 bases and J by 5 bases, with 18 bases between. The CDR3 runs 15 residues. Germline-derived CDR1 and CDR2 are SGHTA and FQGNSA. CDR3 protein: CASSPRSGRSETQYF. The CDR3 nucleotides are TGTGCCAGCAGCCCACGTTCGGGGCGCTCGGAGACCCAGTACTTC.

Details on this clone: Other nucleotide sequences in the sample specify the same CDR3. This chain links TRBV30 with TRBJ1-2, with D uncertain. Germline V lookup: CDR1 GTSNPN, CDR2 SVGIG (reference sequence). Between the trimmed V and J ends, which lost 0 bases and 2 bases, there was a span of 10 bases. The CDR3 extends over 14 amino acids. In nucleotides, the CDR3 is TGTGCCTGGAGTGTAGGAGGACCCAACTATGGCTACACCTTC. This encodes CAWSVGGPNYGYTF.

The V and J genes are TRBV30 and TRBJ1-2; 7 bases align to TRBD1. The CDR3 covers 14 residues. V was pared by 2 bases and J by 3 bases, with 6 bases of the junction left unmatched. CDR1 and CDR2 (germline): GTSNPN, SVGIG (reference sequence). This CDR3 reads CAWSPTGADYGYTF. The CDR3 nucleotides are TGTGCCTGGAGTCCTACAGGGGCGGACTATGGCTACACCTTC.

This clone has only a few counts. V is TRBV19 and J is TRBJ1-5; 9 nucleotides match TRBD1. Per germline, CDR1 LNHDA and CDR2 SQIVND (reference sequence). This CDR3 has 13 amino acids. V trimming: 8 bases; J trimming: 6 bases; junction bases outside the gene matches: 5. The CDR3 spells CASGTGHRQPQHF. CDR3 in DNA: TGTGCCAGTGGGACAGGGCACCGTCAGCCCCAGCATTTT.

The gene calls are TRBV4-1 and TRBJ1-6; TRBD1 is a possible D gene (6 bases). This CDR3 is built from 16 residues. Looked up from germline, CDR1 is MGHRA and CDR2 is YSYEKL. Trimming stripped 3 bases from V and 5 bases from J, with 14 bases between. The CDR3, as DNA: TGCGCCAGCAGCCAGGACCAGGGGACCCATAATTCACCCCTCCACTTT. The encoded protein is CASSQDQGTHNSPLHF.

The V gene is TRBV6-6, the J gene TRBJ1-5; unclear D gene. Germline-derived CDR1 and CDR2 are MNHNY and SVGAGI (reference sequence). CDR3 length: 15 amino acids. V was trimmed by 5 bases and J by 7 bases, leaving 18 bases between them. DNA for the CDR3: TGTGCCAGCAGTAAAGACCGGGGAGTAGAACAGCCCCAGCATTTT. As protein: CASSKDRGVEQPQHF.

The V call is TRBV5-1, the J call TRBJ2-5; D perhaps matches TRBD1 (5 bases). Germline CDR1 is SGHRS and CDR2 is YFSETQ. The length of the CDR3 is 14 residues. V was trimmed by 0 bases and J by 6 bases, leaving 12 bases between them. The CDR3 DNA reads TGCGCCAGCAGCTTGGGACAGCTGAGAAAGACCCAGTACTTC. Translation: CASSLGQLRKTQYF.

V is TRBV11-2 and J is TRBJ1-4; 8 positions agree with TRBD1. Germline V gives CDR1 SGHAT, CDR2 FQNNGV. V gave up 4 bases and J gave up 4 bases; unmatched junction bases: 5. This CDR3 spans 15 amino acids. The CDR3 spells CASSSTGANNEKLFF. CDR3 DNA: TGTGCCAGCAGCTCGACAGGGGCCAATAATGAAAAACTGTTTTTT. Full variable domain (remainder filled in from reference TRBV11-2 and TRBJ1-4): EAGVAQSPRYKIIEKRQSVAFWCNPISGHATLYWYQQILGQGPKLLIQFQNNGVVDDSQLPKDRFSAERLKGVDSTLKIQPAKLEDSAVYLCASSSTGANNEKLFFGSGTQLSVL.

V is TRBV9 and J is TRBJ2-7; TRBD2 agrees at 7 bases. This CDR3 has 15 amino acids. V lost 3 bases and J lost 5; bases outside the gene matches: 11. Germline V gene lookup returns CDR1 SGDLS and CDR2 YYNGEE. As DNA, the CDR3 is TGTGCCAGCAGCGCCGGACTAGAACCTCCCCACGAGCAGTACTTC. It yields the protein CASSAGLEPPHEQYF.

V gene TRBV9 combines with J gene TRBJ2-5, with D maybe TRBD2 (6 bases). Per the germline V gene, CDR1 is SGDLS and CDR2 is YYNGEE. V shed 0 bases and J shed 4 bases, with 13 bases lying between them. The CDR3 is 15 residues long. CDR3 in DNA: TGTGCCAGCAGCGTAGGGGGGGTCGCGGTAGAGACCCAGTACTTC. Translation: CASSVGGVAVETQYF.

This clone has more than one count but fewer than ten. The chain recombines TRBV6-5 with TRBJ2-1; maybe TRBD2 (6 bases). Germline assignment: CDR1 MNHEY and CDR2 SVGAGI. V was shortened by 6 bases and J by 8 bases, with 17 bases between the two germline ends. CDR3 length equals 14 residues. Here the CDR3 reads CASSLLAQNYEQFF. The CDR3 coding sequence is TGTGCCAGCAGCCTACTAGCCCAAAATTATGAGCAGTTCTTC.

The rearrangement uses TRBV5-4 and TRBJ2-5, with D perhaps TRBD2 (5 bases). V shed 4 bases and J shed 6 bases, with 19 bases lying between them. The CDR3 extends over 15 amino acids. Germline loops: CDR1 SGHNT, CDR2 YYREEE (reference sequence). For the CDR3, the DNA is TGTGCCAGCAGCCGGGAAGAGGGCTACAAGCAGACCCAGTACTTC. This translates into CASSREEGYKQTQYF.

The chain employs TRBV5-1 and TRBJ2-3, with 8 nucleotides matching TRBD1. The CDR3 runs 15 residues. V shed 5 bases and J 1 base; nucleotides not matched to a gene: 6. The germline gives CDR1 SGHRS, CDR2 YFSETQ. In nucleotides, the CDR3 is TGCGCCAGCAGATCCGGACAGGGCGGCACAGATACGCAGTATTTT. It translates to CASRSGQGGTDTQYF.

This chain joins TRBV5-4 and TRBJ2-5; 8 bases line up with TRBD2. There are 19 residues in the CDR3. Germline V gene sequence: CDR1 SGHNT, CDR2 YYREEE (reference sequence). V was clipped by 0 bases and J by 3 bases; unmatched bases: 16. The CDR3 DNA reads TGTGCCAGCAGCTTGGGTCTCGGGGGGGCCAACCCCGGGAAAGAGACCCAGTACTTC. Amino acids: CASSLGLGGANPGKETQYF. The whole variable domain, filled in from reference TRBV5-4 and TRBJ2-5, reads ETGVTQSPTHLIKTRGQQVTLRCSSQSGHNTVSWYQQALGQGPQFIFQYYREEENGRGNFPPRFSGLQFPNYSSELNVNALELDDSALYLCASSLGLGGANPGKETQYFGPGTRLLVL.

The CDR3 nucleotides read TGTGCCAGTTCTGACGGGACGTCGCGGCCCCAGCATTTT. As protein: CASSDGTSRPQHF. The chain carries TRBV6-5 and TRBJ1-5, with D tentatively TRBD1 (5 bases). The V end was cut by 9 bases, the J end by 9 bases, with 18 bases between. The CDR3 is 13 residues long. Germline CDR1 reads MNHEY; CDR2 reads SVGAGI.

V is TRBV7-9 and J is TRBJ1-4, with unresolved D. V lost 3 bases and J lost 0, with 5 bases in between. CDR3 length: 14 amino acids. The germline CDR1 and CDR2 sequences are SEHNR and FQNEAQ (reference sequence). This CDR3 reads CASSFFSTNEKLFF. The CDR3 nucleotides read TGTGCCAGCAGCTTTTTCTCAACTAATGAAAAACTGTTTTTT.

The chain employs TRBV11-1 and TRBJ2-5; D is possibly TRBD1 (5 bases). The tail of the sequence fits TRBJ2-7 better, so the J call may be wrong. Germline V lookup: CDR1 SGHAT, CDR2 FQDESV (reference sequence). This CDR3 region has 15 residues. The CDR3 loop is CASSFPLGATYEQYF. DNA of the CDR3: TGTGCCAGCAGCTTTCCCTTAGGGGCAACCTACGAGCAGTACTTC.